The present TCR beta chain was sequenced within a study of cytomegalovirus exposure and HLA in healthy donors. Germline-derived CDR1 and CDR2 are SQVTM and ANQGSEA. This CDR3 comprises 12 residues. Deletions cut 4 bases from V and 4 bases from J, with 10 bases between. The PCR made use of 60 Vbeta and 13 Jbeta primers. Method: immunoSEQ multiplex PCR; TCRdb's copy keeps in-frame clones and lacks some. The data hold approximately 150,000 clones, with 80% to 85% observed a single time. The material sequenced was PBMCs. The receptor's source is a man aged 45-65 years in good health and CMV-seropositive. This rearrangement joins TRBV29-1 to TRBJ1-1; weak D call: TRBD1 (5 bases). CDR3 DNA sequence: TGCAGCGTTGGCAGGGCGTTCACTGAAGCTTTCTTT. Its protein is CSVGRAFTEAFF.